The sequence of this TCR beta chain was determined in a study of blood T cells in healthy people across ages. Per the germline V gene, CDR1 is LNHNV and CDR2 is YYDKDF (reference sequence). The CDR3 runs 14 residues. V lost 1 base and J 5 bases, leaving 10 bases between the germline ends. The use of a sample-barcoded 5' primer and a J-beta primer mix characterized a second PCR of roughly 6 to 11 cycles. TCRdb passed the 5' RACE reads through MiXCR, listing each CDR3 protein once. In the table there are 550,000 to 600,000 distinct CDR3 sequences, less than 60% of which are singletons. This chain uses TRBV15 with TRBJ2-3; D gene uncertain. The sequenced sample was blood. The clonotype was recovered from a man older than 75 in good health. The CDR3 DNA reads as TGTGCCACCAGCAGAGGTCTAGGGCTAGATACGCAGTATTTT. Translation gives CATSRGLGLDTQYF.